The present TCR beta chain was sequenced within a study of OX40 agonist ivuxolimab in advanced cancers. Study-level background: Each dose-escalation patient presented with hepatocellular carcinoma, melanoma, renal cell or head and neck cancer. Patients were 82.7% male with ages about 23 to 90, mean around 61.

The germline gives CDR1 SGDLS, CDR2 YYNGEE. V was pared by 7 bases and J by 4 bases, with 8 bases of the junction left unmatched. There are 14 residues in the CDR3. The method was immunoSEQ multiplex PCR; TCRdb's version includes in-frame clones alone and lacks a portion of them. The sample has fewer than 100,000 clones; approximately 90% are singletons. This chain links TRBV9 with TRBJ1-1, with 9 bases fitting TRBD1. The clonotype was recovered from an adult with an advanced solid tumor such as melanoma, head and neck, liver or kidney cancer. This specimen was CD4+ or CD8+ T cells sorted from blood, taken in a trial of the OX40 agonist ivuxolimab. This CDR3 reads CASGGQGSVTEAFF. DNA of the CDR3: TGTGCCAGCGGGGGACAGGGAAGTGTCACTGAAGCTTTCTTT.